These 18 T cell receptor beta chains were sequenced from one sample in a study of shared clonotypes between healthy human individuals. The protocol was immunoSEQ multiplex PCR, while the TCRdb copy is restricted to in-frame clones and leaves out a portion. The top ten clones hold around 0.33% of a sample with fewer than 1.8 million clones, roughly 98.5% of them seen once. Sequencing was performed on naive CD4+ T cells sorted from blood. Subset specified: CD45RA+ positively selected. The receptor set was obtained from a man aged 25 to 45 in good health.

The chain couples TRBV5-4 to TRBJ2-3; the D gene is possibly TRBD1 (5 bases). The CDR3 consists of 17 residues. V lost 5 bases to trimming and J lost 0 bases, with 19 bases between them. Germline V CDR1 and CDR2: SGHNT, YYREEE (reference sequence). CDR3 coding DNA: TGTGCCAGCAGTCCCTACCTACACGGACAAAGCACAGATACGCAGTATTTT. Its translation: CASSPYLHGQSTDTQYF.

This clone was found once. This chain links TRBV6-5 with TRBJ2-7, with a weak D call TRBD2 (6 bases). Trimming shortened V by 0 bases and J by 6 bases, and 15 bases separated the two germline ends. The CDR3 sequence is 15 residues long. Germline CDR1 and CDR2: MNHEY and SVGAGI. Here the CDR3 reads CASSYSAGRSREQYF. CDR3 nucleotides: TGTGCCAGCAGTTACTCGGCGGGAAGGTCTCGCGAGCAGTACTTC.

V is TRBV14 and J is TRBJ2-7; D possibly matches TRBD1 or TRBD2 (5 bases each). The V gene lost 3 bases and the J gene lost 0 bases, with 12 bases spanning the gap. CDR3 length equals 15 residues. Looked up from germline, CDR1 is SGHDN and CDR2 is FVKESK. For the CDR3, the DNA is TGTGCCAGCAGCCATGGGGGTTCAAGCTCCTACGAGCAGTACTTC. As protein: CASSHGGSSSYEQYF.

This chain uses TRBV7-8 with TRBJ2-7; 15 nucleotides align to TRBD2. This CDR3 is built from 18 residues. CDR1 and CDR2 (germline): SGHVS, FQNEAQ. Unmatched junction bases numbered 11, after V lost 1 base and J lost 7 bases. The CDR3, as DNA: TGTGCCAGCAGCTTAGGTGGACTAGCGGGAGGGATAGGGGGAGAGCAGTACTTC. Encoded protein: CASSLGGLAGGIGGEQYF. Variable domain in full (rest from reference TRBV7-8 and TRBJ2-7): GAGVSQSPRYKVAKRGQDVALRCDPISGHVSLFWYQQALGQGPEFLTYFQNEAQLDKSGLPSDRFFAERPEGSVSTLKIQRTQQEDSAVYLCASSLGGLAGGIGGEQYFGPGTRLTVT.

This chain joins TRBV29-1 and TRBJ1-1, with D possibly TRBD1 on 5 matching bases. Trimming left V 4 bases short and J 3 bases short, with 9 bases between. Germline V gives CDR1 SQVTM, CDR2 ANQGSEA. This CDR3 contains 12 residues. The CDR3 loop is CSVAGFHTEAFF. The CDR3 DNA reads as TGCAGCGTTGCAGGGTTCCACACTGAAGCTTTCTTT.

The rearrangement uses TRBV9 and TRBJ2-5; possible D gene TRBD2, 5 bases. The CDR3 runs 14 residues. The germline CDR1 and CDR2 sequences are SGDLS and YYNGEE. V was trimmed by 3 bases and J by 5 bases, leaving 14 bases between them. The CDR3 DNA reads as TGTGCCAGCAGCGGGGGTGCCAGCGGCGAGACCCAGTACTTC. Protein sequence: CASSGGASGETQYF.

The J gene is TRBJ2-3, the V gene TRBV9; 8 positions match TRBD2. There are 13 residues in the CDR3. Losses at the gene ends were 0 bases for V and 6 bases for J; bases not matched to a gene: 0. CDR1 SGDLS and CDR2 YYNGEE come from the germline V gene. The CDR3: CASSVGGRDTQYF. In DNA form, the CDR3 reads TGTGCCAGCAGCGTAGGCGGGAGGGATACGCAGTATTTT. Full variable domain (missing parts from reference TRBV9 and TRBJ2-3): DSGVTQTPKHLITATGQRVTLRCSPRSGDLSVYWYQQSLDQGLQFLIQYYNGEERAKGNILERFSAQQFPDLHSELNLSSLELGDSALYFCASSVGGRDTQYFGPGTRLTVL.

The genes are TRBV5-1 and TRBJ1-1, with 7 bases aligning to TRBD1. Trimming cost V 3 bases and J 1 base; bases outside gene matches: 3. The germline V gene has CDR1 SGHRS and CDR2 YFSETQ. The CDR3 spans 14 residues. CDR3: CASSSYRGNTEAFF. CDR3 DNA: TGCGCCAGCAGCTCCTACAGGGGGAACACTGAAGCTTTCTTT.

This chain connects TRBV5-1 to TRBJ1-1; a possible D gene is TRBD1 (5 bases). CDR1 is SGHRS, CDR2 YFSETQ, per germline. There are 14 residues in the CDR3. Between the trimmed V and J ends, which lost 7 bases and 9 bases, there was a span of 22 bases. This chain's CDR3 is CASARGGQGDQAFF. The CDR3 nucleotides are TGCGCCAGCGCGAGAGGTGGGCAGGGAGATCAAGCTTTCTTT. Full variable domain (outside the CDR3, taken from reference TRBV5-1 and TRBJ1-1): KAGVTQTPRYLIKTRGQQVTLSCSPISGHRSVSWYQQTPGQGLQFLFEYFSETQRNKGNFPGRFSGRQFSNSRSEMNVSTLELGDSALYLCASARGGQGDQAFFGQGTRLTVV.

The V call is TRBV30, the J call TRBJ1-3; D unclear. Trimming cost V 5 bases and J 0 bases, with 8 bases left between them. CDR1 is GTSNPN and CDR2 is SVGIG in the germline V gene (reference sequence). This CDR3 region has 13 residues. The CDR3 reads CAWWRLSGNTIYF. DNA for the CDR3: TGTGCCTGGTGGAGGCTCTCTGGAAACACCATATATTTT.

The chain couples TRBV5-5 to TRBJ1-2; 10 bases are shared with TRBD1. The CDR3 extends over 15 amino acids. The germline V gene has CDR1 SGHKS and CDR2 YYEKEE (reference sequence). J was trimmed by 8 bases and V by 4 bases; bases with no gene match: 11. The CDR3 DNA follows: TGTGCCAGCAGCGCACGGGACAGGGGTAGATTCGGCTACACCTTC. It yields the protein CASSARDRGRFGYTF. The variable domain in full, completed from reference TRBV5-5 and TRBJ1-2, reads DAGVTQSPTHLIKTRGQQVTLRCSPISGHKSVSWYQQVLGQGPQFIFQYYEKEERGRGNFPDRFSARQFPNYSSELNVNALLLGDSALYLCASSARDRGRFGYTFGSGTRLTVV.

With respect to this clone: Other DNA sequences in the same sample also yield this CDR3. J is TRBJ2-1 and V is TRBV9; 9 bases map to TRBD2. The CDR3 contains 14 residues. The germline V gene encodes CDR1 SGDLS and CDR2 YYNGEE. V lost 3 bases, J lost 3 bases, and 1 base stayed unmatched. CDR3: CASSASGNYNEQFF. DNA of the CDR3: TGTGCCAGCAGCGCTAGCGGGAACTACAATGAGCAGTTCTTC.

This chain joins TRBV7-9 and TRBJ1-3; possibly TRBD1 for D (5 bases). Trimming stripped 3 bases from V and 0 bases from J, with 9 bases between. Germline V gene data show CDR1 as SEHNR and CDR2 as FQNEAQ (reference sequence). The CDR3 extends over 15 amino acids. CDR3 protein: CASSFGTPSGNTIYF. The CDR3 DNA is TGTGCCAGCAGCTTCGGGACCCCCTCTGGAAACACCATATATTTT.

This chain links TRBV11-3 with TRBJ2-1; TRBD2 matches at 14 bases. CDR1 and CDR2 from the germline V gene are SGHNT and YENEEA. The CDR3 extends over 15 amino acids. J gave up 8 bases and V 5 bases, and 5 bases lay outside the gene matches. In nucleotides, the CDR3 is TGTGCCAGCAGCACCGGGACTAGCGGGGGCGATGAGCAGTTCTTC. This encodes CASSTGTSGGDEQFF.

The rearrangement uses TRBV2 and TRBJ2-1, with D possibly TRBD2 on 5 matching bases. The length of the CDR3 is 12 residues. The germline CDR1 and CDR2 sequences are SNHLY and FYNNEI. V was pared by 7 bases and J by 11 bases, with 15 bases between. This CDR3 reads CASTEGLVQQFF. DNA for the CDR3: TGTGCCAGCACCGAGGGCCTGGTTCAGCAGTTCTTC.

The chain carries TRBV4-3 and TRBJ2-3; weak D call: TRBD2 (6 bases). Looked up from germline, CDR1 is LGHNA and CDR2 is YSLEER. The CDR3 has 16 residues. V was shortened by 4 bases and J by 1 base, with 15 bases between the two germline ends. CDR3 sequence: CASSRSRERGTDTQYF. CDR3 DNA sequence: TGCGCCAGCAGCCGATCGCGAGAGCGGGGCACAGATACGCAGTATTTT.

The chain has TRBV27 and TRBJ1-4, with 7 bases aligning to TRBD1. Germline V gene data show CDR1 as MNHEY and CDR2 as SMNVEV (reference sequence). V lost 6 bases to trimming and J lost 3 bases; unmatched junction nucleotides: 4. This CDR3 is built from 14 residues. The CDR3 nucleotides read TGTGCCAGCAGCAAGGGGGCGTCTAATGAAAAACTGTTTTTT. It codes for CASSKGASNEKLFF.

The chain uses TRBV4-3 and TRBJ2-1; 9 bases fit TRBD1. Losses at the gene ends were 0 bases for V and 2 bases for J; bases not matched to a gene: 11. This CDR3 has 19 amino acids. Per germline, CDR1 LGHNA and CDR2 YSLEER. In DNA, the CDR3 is TGCGCCAGCAGCCAAGATCCCTGGGGGGACAGGGTCCCCTACAATGAGCAGTTCTTC. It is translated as CASSQDPWGDRVPYNEQFF.